Listed below are T cell receptor beta chains from one sample, sequenced in a study of identical twins. TCRdb reprocessed the 5' RACE reads with MiXCR, giving one entry per CDR3 protein. The sample comprises about 890,000 distinct CDR3 sequences, about 12% of which are singletons, and roughly 1.5% rests with the top ten. The same data also contributed to another study, on yellow fever vaccine responses in identical twins.

Material: PBMCs. The receptor set was obtained from a woman in her late teens or twenties in good health. Each CDR3 is given with its conserved first and last residue. D genes are given only for firm matches. Size tells how often a clone was seen (once, few, many) or the class of an expanded clone, and some rows leave it out.

clone_size j_call d_call v_call cdr3_aa cdr3_nt
few TRBJ2-3 . TRBV5-1 CASSPAQGHRTDTQYF TGCGCCAGCAGCCCGGCCCAGGGTCACCGCACAGATACGCAGTATTTT
. TRBJ2-1 TRBD2 TRBV20-1 CSARDLLRDLAGVPGNEQFF TGCAGTGCTAGAGATTTGCTCCGAGATTTAGCGGGAGTTCCGGGCAATGAGCAGTTCTTC
many TRBJ2-2 . TRBV4-1 CASSQDVAYTGELFF TGCGCCAGCAGCCAAGATGTGGCTTACACCGGGGAGCTGTTTTTT
few TRBJ2-3 . TRBV20-1 CSARKKSGTSATDTQYF TGCAGTGCTAGAAAGAAATCCGGGACTTCGGCCACAGATACGCAGTATTTT
many TRBJ2-1 TRBD1 TRBV7-6 CASSLGGGSGSYNEQFF TGTGCCAGCAGCTTAGGAGGGGGCTCGGGGTCCTACAATGAGCAGTTCTTC
. TRBJ1-2 . TRBV12-3/TRBV12-4 CASTPLTGFGYTF TGTGCCAGCACCCCCTTAACAGGGTTTGGCTACACCTTC
. TRBJ1-1 . TRBV5-1 CASSLVSLASTEAFF TGCGCCAGCAGCTTGGTATCATTGGCGTCCACTGAAGCTTTCTTT
. TRBJ2-3 TRBD1 TRBV5-1 CASSVGTGKATDTQYF TGCGCCAGCAGCGTAGGGACAGGGAAGGCCACAGATACGCAGTATTTT
many TRBJ2-3 . TRBV29-1 CSVQTNTDTQYF TGCAGCGTTCAGACAAACACAGATACGCAGTATTTT
many TRBJ2-2 . TRBV12-3/TRBV12-4 CASSLSVQANTGELFF TGTGCCAGCAGTTTATCTGTACAGGCGAACACCGGGGAGCTGTTTTTT
many TRBJ1-3 . TRBV20-1 CSARVGTSGNTIYF TGCAGTGCTAGAGTCGGTACCTCTGGAAACACCATATATTTT
many TRBJ2-1 TRBD2 TRBV12-5 CASGKTSGINNEQFF TGTGCTAGTGGAAAAACTAGCGGAATTAACAATGAGCAGTTCTTC
. TRBJ2-1 TRBD2 TRBV6-1 CASSESTSGGNEQFF TGTGCCAGCAGTGAATCGACTAGCGGCGGGAATGAGCAGTTCTTC
. TRBJ1-3 . TRBV15 CATSRGSGTSGNTIYF TGTGCCACCAGCAGAGGATCCGGGACTTCGGGAAACACCATATATTTT
few TRBJ2-1 . TRBV6-4 CASSDSAGSSYNEQFF TGTGCCAGCAGTGACTCCGCGGGGAGCTCCTACAATGAGCAGTTCTTC
. TRBJ1-2 . TRBV15 CATSRSGAYGYTF TGTGCCACCAGCAGGTCGGGGGCCTATGGCTACACCTTC
few TRBJ2-7 TRBD1 TRBV5-1 CASTDRGHEQYF TGCGCCAGCACGGACAGGGGGCACGAGCAGTACTTC
many TRBJ2-2 . TRBV6-2/TRBV6-3 CASSYSMDTGELFF TGTGCCAGCAGTTACTCGATGGACACCGGGGAGCTGTTTTTT
few TRBJ2-1 . TRBV20-1 CSGIAPGDNEQFF TGCAGTGGGATAGCGCCGGGGGACAATGAGCAGTTCTTC
. TRBJ1-2 TRBD1 TRBV20-1 CSAPTGAYGYTF TGCAGTGCTCCTACAGGGGCCTATGGCTACACCTTC
many TRBJ2-2 TRBD2 TRBV10-3 CAIKVETSTRTGELFF TGTGCCATCAAGGTCGAGACTAGCACAAGAACCGGGGAGCTGTTTTTT
. TRBJ2-7 TRBD1 TRBV6-1 CASMNRGSSYEQYF TGTGCCAGCATGAACAGGGGGAGCTCCTACGAGCAGTACTTC
. TRBJ2-1 TRBD2 TRBV24-1 CATSDLRSSGSSSYNEQFF TGTGCCACCAGTGATCTACGCTCTAGCGGGAGTTCCTCCTACAATGAGCAGTTCTTC
many TRBJ2-1 TRBD1 TRBV12-3/TRBV12-4 CASRAGTGLDEQFF TGTGCCAGCAGAGCCGGGACAGGGCTCGATGAGCAGTTCTTC
. TRBJ2-1 TRBD2 TRBV24-1 CATSSRAGGPVGYEQFF TGTGCCACCAGTTCCCGAGCGGGAGGGCCTGTCGGGTACGAGCAGTTCTTC
few TRBJ2-5 . TRBV12-3/TRBV12-4 CASSSRGDSQETQYF TGTGCCAGCAGTTCCAGGGGAGACAGCCAAGAGACCCAGTACTTC
few TRBJ2-1 TRBD2 TRBV11-2 CASSPGLAGIYEQFF TGTGCCAGCAGCCCGGGACTAGCGGGAATCTATGAGCAGTTCTTC
. TRBJ2-1 TRBD1 TRBV5-1 CASSSGQGVSYNEQFF TGCGCCAGCAGCTCCGGACAGGGGGTCTCCTACAATGAGCAGTTCTTC
many TRBJ2-7 . TRBV29-1 CSVEDGSSYEQYF TGCAGCGTTGAAGACGGTTCCTCCTACGAGCAGTACTTC
. TRBJ2-7 . TRBV7-6 CASSPLSSSYEQYF TGTGCCAGCAGCCCACTCTCGAGCTCCTACGAGCAGTACTTC
. TRBJ2-2 TRBD2 TRBV6-5 CASSYRLAGTAGELFF TGTGCCAGCAGTTACCGGCTAGCGGGGACCGCCGGGGAGCTGTTTTTT
few TRBJ1-2 . TRBV6-2/TRBV6-3 CASRPPGGDYGYTF TGTGCCAGCAGGCCACCGGGAGGAGACTATGGCTACACCTTC